Listed below are T cell receptor beta chains from one sample, sequenced in a study of blood T cell repertoires in COVID-19. Some clones are missing from TCRdb's copy, which holds only in-frame ones; the method was immunoSEQ multiplex PCR. The sample gives about 63,000 clones, roughly 85% of which show up once; about 5% is in the top ten. The source material was peripheral blood. These TCRs come from a human donor in a cohort sampled during active COVID-19. Each CDR3 is given with its conserved first and last residue. A D gene is named only where the DNA matches it firmly. Part of the rows lack a size; the others show once, few, many or a class for expanded clones.

abundance: -; j_gene: TRBJ1-1; v_gene: TRBV7-2; d_gene: -; CDR3aa: CASSLVQGSTEAFF
abundance: once; j_gene: TRBJ2-5; v_gene: TRBV2; d_gene: -; CDR3aa: CASSEQQGGPETQYF
abundance: -; j_gene: TRBJ2-1; v_gene: TRBV20-1; d_gene: -; CDR3aa: CSASSNEQFF
abundance: -; j_gene: TRBJ2-7; v_gene: TRBV4-2; d_gene: -; CDR3aa: CASSQVLVAYEQYF
abundance: -; j_gene: TRBJ2-3; v_gene: TRBV4-1; d_gene: -; CDR3aa: CASSQDWGGRRDTQYF
abundance: -; j_gene: TRBJ2-3; v_gene: TRBV19; d_gene: TRBD2; CDR3aa: CASSTTSGTGDTQYF
abundance: -; j_gene: TRBJ1-2; v_gene: TRBV7-2; d_gene: -; CDR3aa: CASSLAGGFGYTF
abundance: -; j_gene: TRBJ2-3; v_gene: TRBV5-4; d_gene: TRBD2; CDR3aa: CASSLVGGGGTDTQYF
abundance: once; j_gene: TRBJ2-5; v_gene: TRBV5-4; d_gene: TRBD2; CDR3aa: CASRIWVAGQQETQYF
abundance: -; j_gene: TRBJ2-1; v_gene: TRBV9; d_gene: TRBD2; CDR3aa: CASSGTSGVGNEQFF
abundance: medium-sized; j_gene: TRBJ1-2; v_gene: TRBV28; d_gene: TRBD1; CDR3aa: CASSLRQGNYGYTF
abundance: -; j_gene: TRBJ2-2; v_gene: TRBV5-1; d_gene: -; CDR3aa: CASSLSAAQNTGELFF
abundance: medium-sized; j_gene: TRBJ2-7; v_gene: TRBV4-3; d_gene: -; CDR3aa: CASSQARAARGQYF
abundance: -; j_gene: TRBJ2-1; v_gene: TRBV4-2; d_gene: TRBD2; CDR3aa: CASSLGRASGGYNEQFF
abundance: -; j_gene: TRBJ1-2; v_gene: TRBV4-1; d_gene: -; CDR3aa: CASSQDTNRVDYGYTF
abundance: -; j_gene: TRBJ2-7; v_gene: TRBV12-3/TRBV12-4; d_gene: -; CDR3aa: CASKPQLGVQYF
abundance: once; j_gene: TRBJ1-2; v_gene: TRBV28; d_gene: TRBD1; CDR3aa: CASSLLAGGINYGYTF
abundance: -; j_gene: TRBJ2-7; v_gene: TRBV7-8; d_gene: -; CDR3aa: CASSTPGQLSYEQYF
abundance: -; j_gene: TRBJ1-5; v_gene: TRBV6-5; d_gene: TRBD1; CDR3aa: CASTKDDRGNQPQHF
abundance: -; j_gene: TRBJ2-7; v_gene: TRBV11-2; d_gene: TRBD1; CDR3aa: CASRNRDRVFYEQYF
abundance: -; j_gene: TRBJ2-2; v_gene: TRBV4-2; d_gene: TRBD1; CDR3aa: CASSNRDRGSGELFF
abundance: -; j_gene: TRBJ1-1; v_gene: TRBV7-9; d_gene: TRBD1; CDR3aa: CASSQRTGGLGEAFF
abundance: -; j_gene: TRBJ2-7; v_gene: TRBV7-9; d_gene: -; CDR3aa: CASSLQGGGTSEQYF
abundance: -; j_gene: TRBJ1-6; v_gene: TRBV5-6; d_gene: TRBD1; CDR3aa: CASSLGPTGGESPLHF
abundance: -; j_gene: TRBJ2-1; v_gene: TRBV7-2; d_gene: TRBD2; CDR3aa: CASSPVGGGGSPEQFF
abundance: -; j_gene: TRBJ2-3; v_gene: TRBV5-5; d_gene: TRBD2; CDR3aa: CASSRGLAGAADTQYF
abundance: once; j_gene: TRBJ1-4; v_gene: TRBV2; d_gene: -; CDR3aa: CASSVRGLPNEKLFF
abundance: -; j_gene: TRBJ2-7; v_gene: TRBV5-1; d_gene: -; CDR3aa: CASSWGDGSYEQYF
abundance: -; j_gene: TRBJ2-1; v_gene: TRBV7-8; d_gene: -; CDR3aa: CASSPQGRANNEQFF
abundance: once; j_gene: TRBJ1-6; v_gene: TRBV2; d_gene: -; CDR3aa: CASRGERTNNSPLHF
abundance: -; j_gene: TRBJ1-1; v_gene: TRBV7-9; d_gene: -; CDR3aa: CASTAGGLNTEAFF
abundance: -; j_gene: TRBJ2-2; v_gene: TRBV7-6; d_gene: -; CDR3aa: CASSQQGANTGELFF
abundance: -; j_gene: TRBJ2-6; v_gene: TRBV30; d_gene: TRBD2; CDR3aa: CALKRGARTGANVLTF
abundance: -; j_gene: TRBJ2-1; v_gene: TRBV4-1; d_gene: TRBD2; CDR3aa: CASSQTSGVLSYNEQFF
abundance: -; j_gene: TRBJ2-1; v_gene: TRBV19; d_gene: TRBD2; CDR3aa: CASSKVAGGRDEQFF
abundance: -; j_gene: TRBJ1-6; v_gene: TRBV6-2/TRBV6-3; d_gene: -; CDR3aa: CASSFQGFNSPLHF
abundance: -; j_gene: TRBJ2-5; v_gene: TRBV18; d_gene: -; CDR3aa: CASSQRRAQETQYF
abundance: -; j_gene: TRBJ1-1; v_gene: TRBV7-8; d_gene: -; CDR3aa: CASSLSQNTEAFF
abundance: -; j_gene: TRBJ2-5; v_gene: TRBV5-5; d_gene: TRBD1; CDR3aa: CASSPLPDRDAQETQYF
abundance: -; j_gene: TRBJ1-4; v_gene: TRBV5-1; d_gene: TRBD1; CDR3aa: CASSGQPGQNEKLFF
abundance: -; j_gene: TRBJ1-2; v_gene: TRBV18; d_gene: -; CDR3aa: CASSHLEQASIGYTF
abundance: -; j_gene: TRBJ2-5; v_gene: TRBV9; d_gene: -; CDR3aa: CASSVGAATLETQYF
abundance: -; j_gene: TRBJ2-7; v_gene: TRBV11-2; d_gene: TRBD2; CDR3aa: CASSLTNPSGRDPYEQYF
abundance: once; j_gene: TRBJ2-1; v_gene: TRBV21-1; d_gene: -; CDR3aa: CASSGRTVRFF
abundance: -; j_gene: TRBJ2-7; v_gene: TRBV5-5; d_gene: -; CDR3aa: CASSFRYFSYEQYF